The rows below give T cell receptor beta chains drawn from one sample of a study of Ad26.COV2.S vaccination and SARS-CoV-2 variants. The table came from immunoSEQ multiplex PCR; TCRdb's copy has only in-frame clones and leaves some out. This sample has 300,000 to 400,000 clones; roughly 88% occur once, and the top ten carry over 5%. The specimen comprised peripheral blood, sampled in a trial of Ad26.COV2.S vaccine versus placebo. These receptors were taken from a person aged 18 to 59 who received the Ad26.COV2.S COVID-19 vaccine or a placebo. The CDR3 runs from the conserved cysteine through the conserved F or W. A D gene is named only where the DNA matches it firmly. Part of the rows lack a size; the others show once, few, many or a class for expanded clones.

D gene	clone size	V gene	J gene	CDR3 protein	CDR3 DNA
NA	NA	TRBV7-9	TRBJ2-3	CASSPTSDTQYF	TGTGCCAGCAGCCCTACCTCGGATACGCAGTATTTT
NA	NA	TRBV4-1	TRBJ2-1	CASSPNPGAPRTYNEQFF	TGCGCCAGCAGCCCTAACCCCGGAGCCCCGAGGACCTACAATGAGCAGTTCTTC
NA	NA	TRBV6-2/TRBV6-3	TRBJ1-1	CASSYSSGYTEAFF	TGTGCCAGCAGTTACTCTTCAGGGTACACTGAAGCTTTCTTT
NA	NA	TRBV6-4	TRBJ1-1	CASSEGGDTEAFF	TGTGCCAGCAGTGAAGGGGGAGACACTGAAGCTTTCTTT
TRBD2	NA	TRBV5-5	TRBJ2-1	CASSLKGTSVYNEQFF	TGTGCCAGCAGCCTTAAAGGGACTAGCGTTTACAATGAGCAGTTCTTC
NA	NA	TRBV6-2/TRBV6-3	TRBJ1-1	CASSLGGMNTEAFF	TGTGCCAGCAGTTTGGGTGGCATGAACACTGAAGCTTTCTTT
TRBD1	once	TRBV4-1	TRBJ1-3	CASSQDPIQGAGGNTIYF	TGCGCCAGCAGCCAAGATCCAATACAGGGGGCGGGAGGAAACACCATATATTTT
NA	NA	TRBV5-1	TRBJ2-3	CASTQQGNPRTDTQYF	TGCGCCAGCACCCAGCAAGGGAACCCCCGCACAGATACGCAGTATTTT
NA	NA	TRBV5-4	TRBJ1-2	CASSWAGGWYGYTF	TGTGCCAGCAGCTGGGCGGGGGGATGGTATGGCTACACCTTC
NA	NA	TRBV7-6	TRBJ2-1	CATRTAHNEQFF	TGTGCCACCAGGACAGCACACAATGAGCAGTTCTTC
NA	once	TRBV5-6	TRBJ1-5	CASSLEGAFPNQPQHF	TGTGCCAGCAGCTTGGAGGGTGCCTTTCCCAATCAGCCCCAGCATTTT
NA	NA	TRBV19	TRBJ1-2	CASSWRTDYGYTF	TGTGCCAGTAGTTGGCGGACTGACTATGGCTACACCTTC
TRBD1	NA	TRBV5-1	TRBJ1-2	CASSTGQGVGYTF	TGCGCCAGCAGCACCGGACAGGGGGTTGGCTACACCTTC
TRBD1	NA	TRBV19	TRBJ1-2	CASRARTGSNYGYTF	TGTGCCAGTAGGGCCCGGACAGGGTCGAACTATGGCTACACCTTC
NA	NA	TRBV15	TRBJ1-4	CATSRDRGAGKLFF	TGTGCCACCAGCAGAGATCGTGGGGCGGGGAAACTGTTTTTT
NA	once	TRBV7-2	TRBJ2-5	CASSPGTFTQYF	TGTGCCAGCAGCCCGGGGACATTTACCCAGTACTTC